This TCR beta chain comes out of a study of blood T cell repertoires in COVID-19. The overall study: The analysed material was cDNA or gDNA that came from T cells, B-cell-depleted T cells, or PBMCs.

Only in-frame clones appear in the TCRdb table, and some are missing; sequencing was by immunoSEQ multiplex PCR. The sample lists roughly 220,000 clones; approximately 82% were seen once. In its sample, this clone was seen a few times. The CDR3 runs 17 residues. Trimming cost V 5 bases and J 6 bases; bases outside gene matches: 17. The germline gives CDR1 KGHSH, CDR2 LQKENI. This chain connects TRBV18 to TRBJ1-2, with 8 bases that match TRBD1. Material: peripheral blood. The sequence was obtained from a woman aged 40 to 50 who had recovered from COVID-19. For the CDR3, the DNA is TGTGCCAGCTCATCCGGACAGGGCGTAGTCAAGACCAATGGCTACACCTTC. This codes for CASSSGQGVVKTNGYTF.